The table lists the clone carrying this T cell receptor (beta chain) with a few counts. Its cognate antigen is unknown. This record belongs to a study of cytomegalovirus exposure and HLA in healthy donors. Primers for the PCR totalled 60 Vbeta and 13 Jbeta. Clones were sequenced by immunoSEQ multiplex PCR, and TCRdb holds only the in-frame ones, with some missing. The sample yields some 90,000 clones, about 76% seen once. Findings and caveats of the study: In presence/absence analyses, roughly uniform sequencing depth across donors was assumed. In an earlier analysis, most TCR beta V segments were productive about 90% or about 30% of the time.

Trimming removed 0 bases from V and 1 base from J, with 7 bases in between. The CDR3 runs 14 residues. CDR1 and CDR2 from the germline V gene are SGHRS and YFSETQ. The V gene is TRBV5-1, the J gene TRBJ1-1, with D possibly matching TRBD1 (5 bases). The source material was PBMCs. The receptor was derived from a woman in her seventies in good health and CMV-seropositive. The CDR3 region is CASSLGDRNTEAFF. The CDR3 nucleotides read TGCGCCAGCAGCTTGGGCGACAGGAACACTGAAGCTTTCTTT. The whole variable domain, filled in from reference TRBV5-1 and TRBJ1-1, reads KAGVTQTPRYLIKTRGQQVTLSCSPISGHRSVSWYQQTPGQGLQFLFEYFSETQRNKGNFPGRFSGRQFSNSRSEMNVSTLELGDSALYLCASSLGDRNTEAFFGQGTRLTVV.